This TCR beta chain was identified in a study of shared clonotypes between healthy human individuals. Study-wide results and caveats: Generally, estimated richness proved larger in naive subsets than it did in memory subsets.

The method was immunoSEQ multiplex PCR; TCRdb's version includes in-frame clones alone and lacks a portion of them. The table records about 2.3 million clones, 85% to 95% of them present only once. Points on this clone: Its antigen is unknown. This specimen includes other DNA sequences encoding the same CDR3.

The germline CDR1 and CDR2 sequences are SGHNT and YYREEE (reference sequence). The junction had 3 bases not matched to a gene; V was cut back by 2 bases and J by 2 bases. CDR3 length: 14 amino acids. The chain uses TRBV5-4 and TRBJ2-7, with 8 bases lining up with TRBD2. Sequencing was carried out using naive CD4+ T cells from PBMCs. Subset indicated: CD45RA+ positively selected. The sequence was obtained from a man aged 18 to 29 in good health. Some clones in this sample may be carry-over from other donors' samples. In nucleotides, the CDR3 is TGTGCCAGCAGCTTTTCGGGAGGGCCCTACGAGCAGTACTTC. This translates into CASSFSGGPYEQYF.